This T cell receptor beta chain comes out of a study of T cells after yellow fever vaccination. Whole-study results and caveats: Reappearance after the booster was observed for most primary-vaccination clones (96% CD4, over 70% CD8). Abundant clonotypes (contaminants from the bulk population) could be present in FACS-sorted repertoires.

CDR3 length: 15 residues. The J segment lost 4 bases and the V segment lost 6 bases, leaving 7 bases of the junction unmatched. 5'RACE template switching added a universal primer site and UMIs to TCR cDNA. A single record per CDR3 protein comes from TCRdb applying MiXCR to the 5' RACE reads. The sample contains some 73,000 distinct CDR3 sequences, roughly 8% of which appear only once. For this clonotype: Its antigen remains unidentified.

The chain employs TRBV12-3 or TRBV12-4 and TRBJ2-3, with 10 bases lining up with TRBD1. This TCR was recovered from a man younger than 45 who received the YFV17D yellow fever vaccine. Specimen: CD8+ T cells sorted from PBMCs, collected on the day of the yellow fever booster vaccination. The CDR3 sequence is CASSRQGASADTQYF. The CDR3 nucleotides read TGTGCCAGCAGCCGACAGGGGGCTAGCGCAGATACGCAGTATTTT.